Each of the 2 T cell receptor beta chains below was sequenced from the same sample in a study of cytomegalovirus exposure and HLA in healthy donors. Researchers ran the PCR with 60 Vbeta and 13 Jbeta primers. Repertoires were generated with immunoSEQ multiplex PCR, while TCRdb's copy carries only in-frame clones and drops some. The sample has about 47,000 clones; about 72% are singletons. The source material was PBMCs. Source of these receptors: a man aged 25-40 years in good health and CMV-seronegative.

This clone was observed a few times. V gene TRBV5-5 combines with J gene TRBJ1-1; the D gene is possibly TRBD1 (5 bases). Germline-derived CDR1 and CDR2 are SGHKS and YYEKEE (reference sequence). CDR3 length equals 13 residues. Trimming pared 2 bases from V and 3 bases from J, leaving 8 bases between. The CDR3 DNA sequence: TGTGCCAGCAGCTTCACGGGGGACACTGAAGCTTTCTTT. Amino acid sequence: CASSFTGDTEAFF.

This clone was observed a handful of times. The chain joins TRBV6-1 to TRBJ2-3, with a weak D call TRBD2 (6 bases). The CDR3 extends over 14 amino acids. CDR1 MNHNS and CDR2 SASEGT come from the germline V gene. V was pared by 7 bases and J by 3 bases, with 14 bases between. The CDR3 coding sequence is TGTGCCAGCACTAGCGCCGGAGGGACAGATACGCAGTATTTT. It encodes CASTSAGGTDTQYF.